This T cell receptor beta chain was sequenced during a study of blood T cell repertoires in COVID-19. About the study: The origin of the acute and convalescent COVID-19 samples was the United States, Italy and Spain.

This CDR3 comprises 13 residues. V gave up 0 bases and J gave up 5 bases, with 8 bases separating them. CDR1 is GTSNPN, CDR2 SVGIG, per germline (reference sequence). Profiled with immunoSEQ multiplex PCR; TCRdb holds only in-frame clones, not every one. The sample yields 30,000 to 50,000 clones, 90% to 95% seen once. Sequencing was carried out using peripheral blood. The genes are TRBV30 and TRBJ1-5, with D unclear. The receptor was derived from a woman in her twenties or thirties in a cohort sampled during active COVID-19. The CDR3 nucleotides read TGTGCCTGGAGTGTATCGTCCCATCAGCCCCAGCATTTT. Protein: CAWSVSSHQPQHF.